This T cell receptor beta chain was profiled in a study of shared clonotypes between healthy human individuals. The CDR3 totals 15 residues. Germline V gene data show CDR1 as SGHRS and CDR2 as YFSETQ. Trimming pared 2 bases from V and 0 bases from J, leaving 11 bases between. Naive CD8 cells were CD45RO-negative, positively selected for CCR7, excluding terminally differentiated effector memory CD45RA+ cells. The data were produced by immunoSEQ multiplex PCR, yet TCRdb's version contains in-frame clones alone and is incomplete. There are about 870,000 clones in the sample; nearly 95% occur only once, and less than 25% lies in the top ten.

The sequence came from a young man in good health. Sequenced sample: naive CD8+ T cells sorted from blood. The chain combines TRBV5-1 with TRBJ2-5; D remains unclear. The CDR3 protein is CASSLSNIYQETQYF. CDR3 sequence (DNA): TGCGCCAGCAGCTTAAGTAACATTTACCAAGAGACCCAGTACTTC. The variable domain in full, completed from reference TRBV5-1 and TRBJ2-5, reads KAGVTQTPRYLIKTRGQQVTLSCSPISGHRSVSWYQQTPGQGLQFLFEYFSETQRNKGNFPGRFSGRQFSNSRSEMNVSTLELGDSALYLCASSLSNIYQETQYFGPGTRLLVL.